This is a list of T cell receptor beta chains from one sample in a study of STAT5B mutations in CD4+ large granular lymphocyte leukemia. Assay used: immunoSEQ multiplex PCR; TCRdb lists only in-frame clones, some missing. The sample lists about 50,000 clones, 80% to 85% occurring once. The sample was CD4+ T cells from blood buffy coats. The receptors here all came from a human donor in good health. Both conserved end residues are part of each CDR3. The D gene is left open where the match is weak. The size entry is marked missing in some rows and otherwise reads once, few, many or a size class.

d_call	cdr3_length	v_call	clone_size	j_call	cdr3_aa	cdr3_nt
TRBD1	15	TRBV15	NA	TRBJ2-7	CATSRVGDRVYEQYF	TGTGCCACCAGCAGAGTTGGGGACAGGGTCTACGAGCAGTACTTC
NA	15	TRBV5-6	NA	TRBJ2-5	CASSFTSGNQETQYF	TGTGCCAGCAGCTTTACCAGCGGAAACCAAGAGACCCAGTACTTC
NA	16	TRBV9	once	TRBJ1-1	CASSVGRSGKNTEAFF	TGTGCCAGCAGCGTAGGTCGGAGTGGGAAGAACACTGAAGCTTTCTTT
NA	13	TRBV7-9	NA	TRBJ1-1	CASSLAQETEAFF	TGTGCCAGCAGCTTAGCACAGGAAACTGAAGCTTTCTTT
TRBD2	14	TRBV7-2	NA	TRBJ2-1	CASSSGTKYNEQFF	TGTGCCAGCAGCTCCGGGACTAAGTACAATGAGCAGTTCTTC
NA	13	TRBV2	NA	TRBJ1-2	CASCIQVSYGYTF	TGTGCCAGTTGTATTCAGGTCTCGTATGGCTACACCTTC
NA	13	TRBV5-1	NA	TRBJ1-3	CASSLAHSPQVYF	TGCGCCAGCAGCTTGGCCCACTCCCCTCAAGTATATTTT
TRBD1	15	TRBV5-6	NA	TRBJ1-1	CASSPQTGMNTEAFF	TGTGCCAGCAGCCCGCAGACAGGGATGAACACTGAAGCTTTCTTT
TRBD2	20	TRBV2	NA	TRBJ2-1	CASSEPGGLAGALRDNEQFF	TGTGCCAGCAGTGAGCCTGGAGGACTAGCGGGAGCACTAAGAGACAATGAGCAGTTCTTC
NA	13	TRBV7-6	NA	TRBJ2-7	CASSLAGSYEQYF	TGTGCCAGCAGCTTAGCGGGCTCCTACGAGCAGTACTTC
TRBD2	15	TRBV7-2	NA	TRBJ2-7	CASSTQLATDYEQYF	TGTGCCAGCAGCACCCAACTAGCGACAGACTACGAGCAGTACTTC
NA	11	TRBV5-1	NA	TRBJ2-7	CASSLSDEQYF	TGCGCCAGCAGCTTGTCAGACGAGCAGTACTTC
NA	15	TRBV15	NA	TRBJ1-5	CATSRDRVAGQPQHF	TGTGCCACCAGCAGAGACAGGGTTGCCGGTCAGCCCCAGCATTTT
NA	17	TRBV5-1	NA	TRBJ2-7	CASSPPDLRLYSYEQYF	TGCGCCAGCAGCCCCCCAGACCTACGTCTGTACTCCTACGAGCAGTACTTC
TRBD1	14	TRBV28	NA	TRBJ1-5	CATIRGGRFVSQHF	TGTGCCACCATCAGGGGGGGTAGGTTCGTCTCCCAGCATTTT
NA	13	TRBV7-3	NA	TRBJ1-5	CASSLMVGGPQHF	TGTGCCAGCAGCTTAATGGTAGGGGGGCCCCAGCATTTT
TRBD2	17	TRBV27	NA	TRBJ2-2	CASSFSVLAGGVGELFF	TGTGCCAGCAGTTTTTCTGTCCTTGCGGGAGGGGTCGGGGAGCTGTTTTTT
TRBD2	16	TRBV5-1	NA	TRBJ2-1	CASSWSGGNSYNEQFF	TGCGCCAGCAGCTGGTCGGGGGGAAACTCCTACAATGAGCAGTTCTTC
NA	11	TRBV20-1	NA	TRBJ2-3	CSAQGGYTQYF	TGCAGTGCTCAAGGGGGGTATACGCAGTATTTT
TRBD1	21	TRBV5-1	NA	TRBJ2-1	CASSKGQGSTLHDSLYNEQFF	TGCGCCAGCAGCAAGGGACAGGGAAGTACCCTCCATGACTCACTCTACAATGAGCAGTTCTTC
TRBD2	16	TRBV10-2	NA	TRBJ2-2	CASSKGSGSGTGELFF	TGCGCCAGCAGTAAGGGTAGCGGGAGTGGCACCGGGGAGCTGTTTTTT
NA	17	TRBV5-1	NA	TRBJ2-3	CASTRGQITTSTDTQYF	TGCGCCAGCACTCGGGGTCAGATCACTACTAGCACAGATACGCAGTATTTT
TRBD1	16	TRBV9	NA	TRBJ2-2	CASSVRQGADTGELFF	TGTGCCAGCAGCGTCAGACAGGGGGCGGACACCGGGGAGCTGTTTTTT
TRBD2	16	TRBV29-1	NA	TRBJ2-1	CSVDGLAGGPGNEQFF	TGCAGCGTTGACGGACTAGCGGGAGGGCCTGGCAATGAGCAGTTCTTC
NA	16	TRBV6-5	NA	TRBJ2-2	CASSYVLGLGTGELFF	TGTGCCAGCAGTTACGTTTTGGGTTTGGGCACCGGGGAGCTGTTTTTT
NA	15	TRBV7-9	NA	TRBJ1-2	CASSLALQANYGYTF	TGTGCCAGCAGCTTAGCGCTGCAGGCGAACTATGGCTACACCTTC
NA	11	TRBV5-4	NA	TRBJ2-2	CASSYNGELFF	TGTGCCAGCAGCTATAACGGGGAGCTGTTTTTT
TRBD1	14	TRBV7-9	few	TRBJ1-6	CASSPGQTNSPLHF	TGTGCCAGCAGCCCGGGACAGACTAATTCACCCCTCCACTTT
TRBD2	15	TRBV7-2	once	TRBJ2-1	CASSLGTSENNEQFF	TGTGCCAGCAGCTTAGGGACTAGCGAAAACAATGAGCAGTTCTTC
TRBD1	15	TRBV10-3	few	TRBJ1-2	CAISETTGALYGYTF	TGTGCCATCAGCGAAACTACAGGGGCTCTCTATGGCTACACCTTC
NA	12	TRBV6-1	NA	TRBJ1-5	CASSAPYQPQHF	TGTGCCAGCAGTGCCCCGTATCAGCCCCAGCATTTT
NA	14	TRBV6-5	NA	TRBJ2-5	CASKAQGKGETQYF	TGTGCCAGCAAAGCACAGGGAAAGGGAGAGACCCAGTACTTC
NA	17	TRBV7-6	NA	TRBJ2-6	CASSLRSKGSGANVLTF	TGTGCCAGCAGCTTACGGTCGAAAGGCTCTGGGGCCAACGTCCTGACTTTC
NA	13	TRBV30	once	TRBJ1-2	CAWRGTPDYGYTF	TGTGCCTGGAGGGGGACTCCTGACTATGGCTACACCTTC
TRBD2	16	TRBV5-4	NA	TRBJ2-2	CASSLLAGGPTGELFF	TGTGCCAGCAGCTTACTAGCGGGAGGTCCCACCGGGGAGCTGTTTTTT
NA	16	TRBV5-1	few	TRBJ2-2	CASSPTSLQDTGELFF	TGCGCCAGCAGCCCTACTAGTCTTCAAGACACCGGGGAGCTGTTTTTT
TRBD2	16	TRBV7-2	NA	TRBJ2-2	CASSPQAGRPPGELFF	TGTGCCAGCAGCCCCCAAGCGGGGCGGCCACCCGGGGAGCTGTTTTTT
NA	16	TRBV7-9	NA	TRBJ2-5	CASSLAAGRRQETQYF	TGTGCCAGCAGCTTAGCCGCGGGTCGAAGGCAAGAGACCCAGTACTTC
NA	12	TRBV10-3	NA	TRBJ2-5	CAISDSEETQYF	TGTGCCATCAGTGATAGTGAAGAGACCCAGTACTTC
NA	13	TRBV6-5	NA	TRBJ1-3	CASSYGFGNTIYF	TGTGCCAGCAGTTACGGGTTCGGAAACACCATATATTTT
NA	15	TRBV5-4	NA	TRBJ1-2	CASRRPGVLNYGYTF	TGTGCCAGCAGGCGCCCAGGGGTCCTAAACTATGGCTACACCTTC
NA	15	TRBV10-3	NA	TRBJ2-3	CAISGNSVAGDTQYF	TGTGCCATCAGTGGAAATAGCGTCGCGGGAGATACGCAGTATTTT
TRBD2	15	TRBV2	NA	TRBJ2-7	CASSGGRTSKYEQYF	TGTGCCAGCAGTGGGGGCCGGACTAGCAAATACGAGCAGTACTTC
TRBD2	14	TRBV7-3	NA	TRBJ2-7	CASSFTGGPYEQYF	TGTGCCAGCAGCTTCACGGGGGGACCCTACGAGCAGTACTTC
TRBD2	18	TRBV27	NA	TRBJ2-3	CASSADGTSGRGFHTQYF	TGTGCCAGCAGCGCGGACGGGACTAGCGGGAGGGGTTTTCATACGCAGTATTTT
TRBD2	15	TRBV6-5	NA	TRBJ2-7	CASSLSGLAVHEQYF	TGTGCCAGCAGCCTTTCCGGGCTAGCGGTCCACGAGCAGTACTTC
NA	14	TRBV5-6	NA	TRBJ2-7	CASSFRGYRNEQYF	TGTGCCAGCAGCTTTAGAGGGTATAGGAACGAGCAGTACTTC
NA	14	TRBV27	NA	TRBJ2-5	CASWPQGTGETQYF	TGTGCCAGCTGGCCCCAGGGTACGGGAGAGACCCAGTACTTC
NA	14	TRBV10-1	NA	TRBJ2-3	CASSEGTSTDTQYF	TGCGCCAGCAGTGAGGGGACTAGCACAGATACGCAGTATTTT
TRBD1	13	TRBV10-3	NA	TRBJ1-1	CAISDRGKTEAFF	TGTGCCATCAGTGACAGGGGGAAAACTGAAGCTTTCTTT
NA	14	TRBV6-5	NA	TRBJ2-7	CASSYSAVPISQYF	TGTGCCAGCAGTTACTCAGCGGTACCGATATCGCAGTACTTC
TRBD2	15	TRBV5-1	NA	TRBJ2-1	CASSLGSSGGYEQFF	TGCGCCAGCAGCTTGGGATCTAGCGGGGGCTATGAGCAGTTCTTC
NA	13	TRBV11-2	few	TRBJ1-5	CASSSTGNQPQHF	TGTGCCAGCAGCTCCACAGGGAACCAGCCCCAGCATTTT
NA	13	TRBV5-1	NA	TRBJ2-5	CASSLNWGETQYF	TGCGCCAGCAGCTTGAACTGGGGGGAGACCCAGTACTTC
TRBD2	14	TRBV29-1	NA	TRBJ2-1	CSVGPRAGATEQFF	TGCAGCGTTGGGCCGAGAGCGGGAGCTACTGAGCAGTTCTTC
TRBD2	15	TRBV29-1	once	TRBJ2-3	CSVESPAGGTDTQYF	TGCAGCGTTGAATCGCCAGCGGGGGGCACAGATACGCAGTATTTT
NA	12	TRBV10-2	NA	TRBJ2-3	CASSELRGTQYF	TGCGCCAGCAGTGAGCTTCGCGGGACGCAGTATTTT
TRBD2	15	TRBV19	NA	TRBJ2-1	CATSGGAGDINEQFF	TGTGCCACTAGCGGGGGGGCCGGAGATATCAATGAGCAGTTCTTC
TRBD1	14	TRBV12-5	NA	TRBJ2-3	CASGFGTALDTQYF	TGTGCTAGTGGTTTCGGGACAGCCTTAGATACGCAGTATTTT
TRBD1	13	TRBV29-1	few	TRBJ1-2	CSVVAQGAGGYTF	TGCAGCGTTGTAGCTCAGGGGGCTGGTGGCTACACCTTC